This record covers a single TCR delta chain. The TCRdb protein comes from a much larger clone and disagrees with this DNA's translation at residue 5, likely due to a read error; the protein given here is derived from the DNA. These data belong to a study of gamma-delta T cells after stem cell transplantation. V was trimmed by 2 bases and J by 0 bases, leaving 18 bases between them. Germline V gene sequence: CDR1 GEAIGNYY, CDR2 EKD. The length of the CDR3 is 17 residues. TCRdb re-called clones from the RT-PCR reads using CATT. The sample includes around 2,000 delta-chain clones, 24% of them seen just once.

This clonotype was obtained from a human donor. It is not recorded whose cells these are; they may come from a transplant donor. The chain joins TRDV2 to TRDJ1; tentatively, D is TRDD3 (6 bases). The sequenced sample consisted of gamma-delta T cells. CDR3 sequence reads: CACDIVAGVPNTDKLIF. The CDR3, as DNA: TGTGCCTGTGACATCGTCGCTGGGGTCCCCAACACCGATAAACTCATCTTT.